The rows below give T cell receptor beta chains drawn from one sample of a study of response to subunit inactivated influenza vaccine. TCRdb passed the RT-PCR reads through MiXCR, listing each CDR3 protein once. There are approximately 700,000 distinct CDR3 sequences in the sample; roughly 14% occur only once, and around 10% lies in the top ten. Sequences were derived from PBMCs from blood, sampled roughly 13 days after vaccination. Receptors were obtained from a man between 45 and 60 years old who received an inactivated influenza vaccine. Each CDR3 is given with its conserved first and last residue. The D gene is left open where the match is weak. Size tells how often a clone was seen (once, few, many) or the class of an expanded clone, and some rows leave it out.

>few|TRBV7-6|TRBD2|TRBJ2-7
CASSKGTSMKQYF
TGTGCCAGCAGCAAGGGGACTAGCATGAAGCAGTACTTC
>many|TRBV7-2|-|TRBJ2-5
CASSLGGLVETQYF
TGTGCCAGCAGCTTAGGGGGCTTGGTGGAGACCCAGTACTTC
>-|TRBV19|-|TRBJ1-5
CASSDAGTENHF
TGTGCCAGTAGTGACGCCGGGACTGAGAATCATTTT
>few|TRBV20-1|-|TRBJ1-5
CSARVPGIDNQPQHF
TGCAGTGCTAGAGTTCCGGGGATCGACAATCAGCCCCAGCATTTT
>-|TRBV27|-|TRBJ2-7
CASSLRANYEQYF
TGTGCCAGCAGTTTACGAGCCAACTACGAGCAGTACTTC
>few|TRBV7-3|TRBD2|TRBJ2-5
CASSISGSETQYF
TGTGCCAGCAGTATTAGCGGGAGCGAGACCCAGTACTTC
>-|TRBV24-1|-|TRBJ2-3
CATSEGTDYLTDTQYF
TGTGCCACCAGTGAAGGGACGGACTACCTCACAGATACGCAGTATTTT
>-|TRBV3-1|TRBD2|TRBJ2-1
CASSPRDGGSSYNEQFF
TGTGCCAGCAGCCCGCGGGACGGCGGGAGCTCCTACAATGAGCAGTTCTTC
>few|TRBV10-3|-|TRBJ1-1
CAISEPRSEAFF
TGTGCCATCAGTGAGCCCCGTTCCGAAGCTTTCTTT
>-|TRBV7-9|-|TRBJ2-2
CASSPFSDTGELFF
TGTGCCAGCAGCCCTTTCTCGGACACCGGGGAGCTGTTTTTT
>-|TRBV3-1|-|TRBJ2-7
CASSPTISFSYEQYF
TGTGCCAGCAGCCCGACCATAAGCTTCTCCTACGAGCAGTACTTC
>-|TRBV28|TRBD1|TRBJ2-7
CASRRTGYSYEQYF
TGTGCCAGCAGAAGGACAGGGTATTCCTACGAGCAGTACTTC
>-|TRBV15|-|TRBJ2-2
CATSRDTRAGELFF
TGTGCCACCAGCAGAGATACTAGAGCCGGGGAGCTGTTTTTT
>few|TRBV7-8|-|TRBJ2-3
CASSLYDFSTDTQYF
TGTGCCAGCAGCTTATATGACTTCTCCACAGATACGCAGTATTTT
>-|TRBV18|-|TRBJ1-2
CASSPESTRGGHYGYTF
TGTGCCAGCTCACCAGAATCGACCCGGGGGGGCCACTATGGCTACACCTTC
>-|TRBV25-1|-|TRBJ2-7
CASSEGTWRGEQYF
TGTGCCAGCAGTGAGGGGACGTGGCGGGGAGAGCAGTACTTC
>few|TRBV2|-|TRBJ2-2
CASSGPGTNTGELFF
TGTGCCAGCAGTGGACCAGGCACGAACACCGGGGAGCTGTTTTTT
>-|TRBV20-1|TRBD2|TRBJ2-3
CSARGSGRAPDTQYF
TGCAGTGCTAGAGGGAGCGGGAGGGCCCCAGATACGCAGTATTTT
>-|TRBV25-1|-|TRBJ2-5
CASRTGAAQYF
TGTGCCAGCAGGACCGGCGCGGCCCAGTACTTC
>-|TRBV10-2|TRBD2|TRBJ2-7
CASSEPSGRYEQYF
TGCGCCAGCAGTGAGCCTAGCGGCCGCTACGAGCAGTACTTC
>-|TRBV5-1|-|TRBJ2-7
CASSFREGANYEQYF
TGCGCCAGCAGCTTCCGTGAGGGCGCGAACTACGAGCAGTACTTC
>-|TRBV10-3|-|TRBJ2-1
CAISRAEDSAVGF
TGTGCCATCAGTCGGGCGGAGGACAGCGCAGTTGGCTTC
>few|TRBV5-5|-|TRBJ1-1
CASSPMGGSTEAFF
TGTGCCAGCAGCCCTATGGGGGGGAGCACTGAAGCTTTCTTT
>-|TRBV20-1|-|TRBJ2-7
CSARDARISYEQYF
TGCAGTGCTAGAGACGCCAGAATTTCCTACGAGCAGTACTTC